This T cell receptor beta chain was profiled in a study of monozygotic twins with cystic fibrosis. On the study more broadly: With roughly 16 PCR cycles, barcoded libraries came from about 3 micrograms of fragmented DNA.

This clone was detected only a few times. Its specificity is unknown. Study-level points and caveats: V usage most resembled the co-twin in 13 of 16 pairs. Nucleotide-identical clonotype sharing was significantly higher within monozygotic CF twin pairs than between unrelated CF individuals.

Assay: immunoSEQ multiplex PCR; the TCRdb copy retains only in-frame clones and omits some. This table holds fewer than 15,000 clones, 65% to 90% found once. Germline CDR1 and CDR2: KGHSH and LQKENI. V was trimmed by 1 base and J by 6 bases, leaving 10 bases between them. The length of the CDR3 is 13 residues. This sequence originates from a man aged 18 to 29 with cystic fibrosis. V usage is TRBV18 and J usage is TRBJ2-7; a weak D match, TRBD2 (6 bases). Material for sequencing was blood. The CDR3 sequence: CASSPLGGAEQYF. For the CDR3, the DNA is TGTGCCAGCTCACCACTAGGCGGGGCCGAGCAGTACTTC.